This is a list of T cell receptor beta chains from one sample in a study of blood T cell repertoires in COVID-19. Data came from immunoSEQ multiplex PCR; TCRdb stores just in-frame clones and leaves some out. Among some 330,000 clones listed, 92% were seen once. Source material: PBMCs or T cells enriched from blood (not recorded which). The source is a woman in her twenties or thirties who had recovered from COVID-19. Each CDR3 is given with its conserved first and last residue. A D gene is named only where the DNA matches it firmly. Only part of the rows carry a size: once, few, many, or a class if the clone is expanded.

size	V	J	D	DNA	CDR3
NA	TRBV28	TRBJ1-2	NA	TGTGCCAGCAGTTTAGGCACCTATGGCTACACCTTC	CASSLGTYGYTF
NA	TRBV5-4	TRBJ2-5	TRBD1	TGTGCCAGCAGCTTGGGAAGCAGGGGGCGAGAGACCCAGTACTTC	CASSLGSRGRETQYF
NA	TRBV29-1	TRBJ2-1	TRBD2	TGCAGCGTTTCCAGGCGACTAGCGGATGAGCAGTTCTTC	CSVSRRLADEQFF
NA	TRBV2	TRBJ2-5	NA	TGTGCCAGCAGTTTGCGAGAGACCCAGTACTTC	CASSLRETQYF
once	TRBV3-1/TRBV3-2	TRBJ1-1	TRBD1	TGTGCCAGCAGCCAGGGGGACAGGAGGAACACTGAAGCTTTCTTT	CASSQGDRRNTEAFF
NA	TRBV2	TRBJ1-6	NA	TGTGCCAGCAGTGACGGTCAGGCCATTTCACCCCTCCACTTT	CASSDGQAISPLHF
once	TRBV27	TRBJ2-7	TRBD1	TGTGCCAGCAGCCCCGGGACAGCAATTTACGAGCAGTACTTC	CASSPGTAIYEQYF
NA	TRBV28	TRBJ2-3	TRBD2	TGTGCCAGCAGTTGGGGACTAGCGGGGCCAGATACGCAGTATTTT	CASSWGLAGPDTQYF
NA	TRBV9	TRBJ2-7	TRBD1	TGTGCCAGCAGCGCCTCCGGGACAGCCTCCTACGAGCAGTACTTC	CASSASGTASYEQYF
NA	TRBV11-2	TRBJ2-3	NA	TGTGCCAGCAGCCGGGATCTTCTGTCAGATACGCAGTATTTT	CASSRDLLSDTQYF
NA	TRBV5-4	TRBJ1-2	TRBD1	TGTGCCAGCAGCTCCAGGGGGAGCGGTGGCTACACCTTC	CASSSRGSGGYTF
few	TRBV28	TRBJ1-6	NA	TGTGCCAGCAGTTCCGCCCGGGACAACATCTATAATTCACCCCTCCACTTT	CASSSARDNIYNSPLHF
NA	TRBV5-1	TRBJ1-1	TRBD1	TGCGCCAGCAGCTTAGGACAGGGAGGGAACACTGAAGCTTTCTTT	CASSLGQGGNTEAFF
NA	TRBV3-1/TRBV3-2	TRBJ1-2	NA	TGTGCCAGCAGCCACAGAAGGGGGTTGGATGGCTACACCTTC	CASSHRRGLDGYTF
NA	TRBV4-3	TRBJ2-1	NA	TGCGCCAGCAGCTCTCGACTCCCGGGTGAGCAGTTCTTC	CASSSRLPGEQFF
NA	TRBV6-5	TRBJ1-5	NA	TGTGCCAGCAGGGCTGGGCAGGGCTTCAATCAGCCCCAGCATTTT	CASRAGQGFNQPQHF
NA	TRBV4-1	TRBJ1-5	NA	TGCGCCAGCAGCCAAGATGTTGGCTTTAGCAATCAGCCCCAGCATTTT	CASSQDVGFSNQPQHF
NA	TRBV4-3	TRBJ2-7	TRBD1	TGCGCCAGCAGCCAAGATCTTGGGACAGCAACCTACGAGCAGTACTTC	CASSQDLGTATYEQYF
NA	TRBV7-2	TRBJ1-5	NA	TGTGCCAGCAGTCCGGGGGGGGGTCAGCCCCAGCATTTT	CASSPGGGQPQHF
NA	TRBV7-2	TRBJ2-7	NA	TGTGCCAGCAGTTCCAACTACGAGCAGTACTTC	CASSSNYEQYF
NA	TRBV12-3/TRBV12-4	TRBJ2-7	NA	TGTGCCAGCAGTTTGCGGCGGTACGAGCAGTACTTC	CASSLRRYEQYF
NA	TRBV28	TRBJ1-2	NA	TGTGCCAGCAGTTCGGCGGCGGAGGGCTACACCTTC	CASSSAAEGYTF
NA	TRBV9	TRBJ2-3	NA	TGTGCCAGCAGCGCCCCCCCGGGGGTGACAGATACGCAGTATTTT	CASSAPPGVTDTQYF
once	TRBV3-1/TRBV3-2	TRBJ2-1	TRBD1	TGTGCCAGCAGCCACGGGACAGACACTTACAATGAGCAGTTCTTC	CASSHGTDTYNEQFF
NA	TRBV7-2	TRBJ1-2	NA	TGTGCCAGCAGCTATAGTAGCGGGGAGGGCTATGGCTACACCTTC	CASSYSSGEGYGYTF